These T cell receptor beta chains were read from a single sample in a study of blood T cell repertoires in COVID-19. Measured with immunoSEQ multiplex PCR; TCRdb has only the in-frame clones, and not every one. This repertoire shows about 190,000 clones, around 88% found once; its top ten account for about 4%. Sequencing input: peripheral blood. The receptors were sampled from a woman aged 30 to 39 with acute or convalescent COVID-19. The CDR3 runs from the conserved cysteine through the conserved F or W. Each record gives: clone size, D gene, V gene, J gene, CDR3 DNA, CDR3 protein. A D gene is named only where the DNA matches it firmly. Clone size is shown for a subset of rows, as once, few, many or a class of expanded clone.

>NA|NA|TRBV2|TRBJ1-6
TGTGCCAGCAGTGAATTCCGGGAATCACCCCTCCACTTT
CASSEFRESPLHF
>NA|NA|TRBV28|TRBJ2-5
TGTGCCAGCAGTTTAAGAGCCTCAGGAGGCCCTGAGACCCAGTACTTC
CASSLRASGGPETQYF
>NA|NA|TRBV24-1|TRBJ2-4
TGTGCCACCAGTGACCTGAAAAACATTCAGTACTTC
CATSDLKNIQYF
>NA|NA|TRBV5-1|TRBJ1-6
TGCGCCAGCAGCCCTGGGGCGACCTATAATTCACCCCTCCACTTT
CASSPGATYNSPLHF
>NA|NA|TRBV11-2|TRBJ2-2
TGTGCCAGCAACCCACGCGGGGTCGGGGAGCTGTTTTTT
CASNPRGVGELFF
>NA|NA|TRBV30|TRBJ1-1
TGTGCCTGGAGTGACTCCCCTATTGGGCCCAATGAAGCTTTCTTT
CAWSDSPIGPNEAFF
>few|NA|TRBV6-1|TRBJ1-5
TGTGCCAGCAGTGAAGTCGGGGGGGAGCGGCAGCCCCAGCATTTT
CASSEVGGERQPQHF
>NA|TRBD1|TRBV27|TRBJ2-1
TGTGCCAGCAGACGGACAGGGCTAATCAATGAGCAGTTCTTC
CASRRTGLINEQFF
>once|TRBD1|TRBV5-4|TRBJ1-6
TGTGCCAGCAGCCCGGGACAGCATAATTCACCCCTCCACTTT
CASSPGQHNSPLHF
>NA|NA|TRBV6-5|TRBJ2-3
TGTGCCAGCAGCGTTAGCATCGCAGATACGCAGTATTTT
CASSVSIADTQYF
>NA|NA|TRBV28|TRBJ2-1
TGTGCCAGCAGTCGAGCCGACTATGGCCGAAGAGACAATGAGCAGTTCTTC
CASSRADYGRRDNEQFF
>NA|NA|TRBV24-1|TRBJ2-1
TGTGCCACCAGTGACCCTTTGTCGGGGAGCTCCTACAATGAGCAGTTCTTC
CATSDPLSGSSYNEQFF
>NA|NA|TRBV20-1|TRBJ1-2
TGCAGTGCTAGTCGGGGAGCAAACTATGGCTACACCTTC
CSASRGANYGYTF
>NA|NA|TRBV7-9|TRBJ2-1
TGTGCCAGCAGCCAGAGGGAGTTTTTCAATGAGCAGTTCTTC
CASSQREFFNEQFF
>NA|NA|TRBV4-1|TRBJ2-1
TGCGCCAGCAGCCAAGTTGGAGTTCGGGGGCAGTTCTTC
CASSQVGVRGQFF
>NA|TRBD1|TRBV9|TRBJ1-2
TGTGCCAGCAGCGCCACCCTACAGGGGGCGGGGGTCTACACCTTC
CASSATLQGAGVYTF
>NA|TRBD2|TRBV6-1|TRBJ2-7
TGTGCCAGCAGTGAAGCTACCGGGACTAGCGACTACGAGCAGTACTTC
CASSEATGTSDYEQYF
>NA|NA|TRBV6-5|TRBJ1-1
TGTGCCAGCCGACGGAGGTGGACTGAAGCTTTCTTT
CASRRRWTEAFF
>NA|NA|TRBV4-1|TRBJ2-1
TGCGCCAGCAGCCAAGACCCAGGGGTGTTTAATGAGCAGTTCTTC
CASSQDPGVFNEQFF